This T cell receptor beta chain appears in the sequencing data of a study of T cells after yellow fever vaccination. Notes on the study in general: A minor fraction of clonotypes spanned both CD4 and CD8 compartments. Once the booster was given, most primary-vaccination clones reappeared, at about 96% for CD4 and 85% to 90% for CD8.

This clonotype was picked up many times. Its antigen remains unidentified. 5'RACE template switching produced TCR cDNA carrying a universal primer site and UMIs. TCRdb reprocessed the 5' RACE reads with MiXCR, giving one entry per CDR3 protein. There are 400,000 or so distinct CDR3 sequences in the sample; around a sixth occur only once, and around 17% lies in the top ten. The CDR3 contains 12 residues. V was shortened by 6 bases and J by 3 bases, with 5 bases between the two germline ends. Germline V gives CDR1 SGHTA, CDR2 FQGNSA. The chain is built from TRBV7-2 and TRBJ2-2; no reliable D call. This receptor was obtained from a man aged 18 to 29 who received the YFV17D yellow fever vaccine. The specimen comprised PBMCs, sampled before the yellow fever booster vaccination. As DNA, the CDR3 is TGTGCCAGCAGTTTCTACACCGGGGAGCTGTTTTTT. This codes for CASSFYTGELFF.